This TCR beta chain was recorded in a study of cytomegalovirus exposure and HLA in healthy donors. Study-wide points: The likely explanation for a cluster of highly shared sequence variants was sequencing artifact. Researchers reported from a later analysis that most CMV-associated TCR beta chains appeared HLA-restricted. The records held CMV serostatus as the only immune exposure information.

This clone has more than one count but fewer than ten. Antigen: not known. Other nucleotide sequences in the sample specify the same CDR3. The CDR3 is 15 amino acids. The V end lost 0 bases, the J end lost 1 base, and 8 bases lay between the germline ends. Germline assignment: CDR1 MRHNA and CDR2 SNTAGT. The primer mix had 60 Vbeta and 13 Jbeta primers. Original processing notes: In a later analysis, 10 million to 11 million of about 80 million unique beta chains occurred in at least two donors. The repertoire was sequenced with immunoSEQ multiplex PCR; TCRdb's copy has only in-frame clones and lacks some. V and J calls and clone size are as listed in that table; D and trimming were resolved from the DNA. In the table there are about 69,000 clones, 68% of which are singletons.

This chain links TRBV6-4 with TRBJ2-3; tentatively, D is TRBD2 (6 bases). Material for sequencing was PBMCs. This receptor was obtained from a woman aged 25 to 39 in good health and CMV-seronegative. The CDR3 DNA reads TGTGCCAGCAGTGACTCCGGCGGGGGCACAGATACGCAGTATTTT. Residues: CASSDSGGGTDTQYF.